The clone carrying this T cell receptor beta chain has a handful of counts. Its target is not known. V dropped 4 bases and J dropped 4; count of bases not matched to a gene: 3. The CDR3 runs 13 residues. Germline lookup yields CDR1 SGHDT and CDR2 YYEEEE. The data originate from a study of T cell repertoires in cytomegalovirus infection. Findings and limits, study-wide: Identification of carriers of CMV plus the relevant HLA was achieved through cumulative public TCR beta family frequency.

TCRdb called the reads again in MiXCR, with one record for every CDR3 protein. The data contain 350,000 to 400,000 distinct CDR3 sequences, 34% of them seen just once; the ten biggest clones take up 13%. This TCR was recovered from a human donor in good health (CMV status not recorded). Some clones in this sample may be carry-over from other donors' samples. This chain uses TRBV5-6 with TRBJ2-5, with 8 nucleotides matching TRBD2. Sequenced material: cultured PBMCs, taken from culture after CMV antigen stimulation. The CDR3 region has the DNA TGTGCCAGCAGCCCCGGGAGGGGAGAGACCCAGTACTTC. It encodes CASSPGRGETQYF.